Presented here are 30 T cell receptor beta chains from one specimen sequenced in a study of T cell responses to AZD1222 COVID-19 vaccine. Repertoires were generated with immunoSEQ multiplex PCR, while TCRdb's copy carries only in-frame clones and drops some. The sample gives about 100,000 clones, about 90% of which show up once; about 20% is in the top ten. The sequences come from peripheral blood, collected on day 0 of AZD1222 vaccination. All receptors come from an adult in good health.

This chain's CDR3 is CAISDAGTYYGYTF. The CDR3 bases are TGTGCCATCAGTGACGCAGGGACTTACTATGGCTACACCTTC. J is TRBJ1-2 and V is TRBV10-3; a possible D gene is TRBD1 (5 bases). V gave up 3 bases and J gave up 3 bases, with 11 bases separating them. The CDR3 spans 14 residues. Germline V CDR1 and CDR2: ENHRY, SYGVKD.

This clone was detected once. The rearrangement joins TRBV6-4 to TRBJ2-1; TRBD2 agrees at 8 bases. Trimming took 2 bases from V and 6 from J; bases not matched to a gene: 6. Germline CDR1 and CDR2: MRHNA and SNTAGT. The CDR3 covers 15 residues. The CDR3 DNA reads TGTGCCAGCAGTGACGCACCGGGGGGGCTCAATGAGCAGTTCTTC. It yields the protein CASSDAPGGLNEQFF.

This clone came up once. The rearrangement links TRBV7-9 to TRBJ2-7, with 8 bases aligning to TRBD1. Germline CDR1 reads SEHNR; CDR2 reads FQNEAQ (reference sequence). The V gene end was trimmed by 3 bases and the J gene end by 4 bases; junction bases not matched to a gene: 2. The CDR3 length is 13 residues. The CDR3 DNA sequence: TGTGCCAGCAGCTTGTACAGGGGGTACGAGCAGTACTTC. This sequence encodes CASSLYRGYEQYF.

The V and J genes are TRBV9 and TRBJ2-3; 11 bases are a match to TRBD2. From germline, CDR1 is SGDLS and CDR2 YYNGEE. V lost 4 bases to trimming and J lost 3 bases; unmatched junction nucleotides: 4. This CDR3 region has 15 residues. CDR3 protein: CASSLSGGATDTQYF. CDR3 in DNA: TGTGCCAGCAGCCTTAGCGGGGGGGCAACAGATACGCAGTATTTT.

The chain couples TRBV6-2 or TRBV6-3 to TRBJ2-5; tentative D call: TRBD2 (6 bases). Between the trimmed V and J ends, which lost 5 bases and 10 bases, there was a span of 23 bases. This CDR3 comprises 15 residues. The germline CDR1 and CDR2 sequences are MNHEY and SVGEGT. This chain's CDR3 is CASSSRGGDSRDQYF. CDR3 nucleotide sequence: TGTGCCAGCAGTAGCCGTGGCGGGGATTCTAGGGACCAGTACTTC.

This clone was counted once. The chain couples TRBV7-9 to TRBJ1-6; D is unresolved. V lost 8 bases to trimming and J lost 6 bases, with 2 bases between them. CDR3 length: 10 amino acids. Germline-derived CDR1 and CDR2 are SEHNR and FQNEAQ (reference sequence). CDR3 bases: TGTGCCAGCGGTAATTCACCCCTCCACTTT. This codes for CASGNSPLHF.

This rearrangement joins TRBV4-3 to TRBJ2-3; D uncertain. V lost 1 base, J lost 4 bases, and 12 bases lay in between. CDR3 length equals 15 residues. CDR1 LGHNA and CDR2 YSLEER come from the germline V gene. CDR3 bases: TGCGCCAGCAGCCAAGCGGCCACTTCGTCAGATACGCAGTATTTT. Its protein is CASSQAATSSDTQYF.

The rearrangement joins TRBV19 to TRBJ2-7, with 7 bases identical to TRBD1. Trimming removed 4 bases from V and 3 bases from J; junction bases left unmatched: 6. This CDR3 is built from 14 residues. Germline CDR1 LNHDA, CDR2 SQIVND (reference sequence). CDR3 nucleotide sequence: TGTGCCAGTAGTAGCAGGACAGGCGACTACGAGCAGTACTTC. Translating it yields CASSSRTGDYEQYF.

This clone was recorded once. The chain couples TRBV24-1 to TRBJ2-1; D may be TRBD1 (5 bases). CDR3 size: 13 residues. The ends were cut back, 4 bases at V and 5 bases at J, with 8 bases in the middle. Germline-derived CDR1 and CDR2 are KGHDR and SFDVKD. The CDR3, as DNA: TGTGCCACCAGTGACCCGACAGACAATGAGCAGTTCTTC. It translates to CATSDPTDNEQFF.

This clone is a singleton in its sample. This sequence joins TRBV2 and TRBJ2-4; the D gene is possibly TRBD2 (7 bases). The CDR3 extends over 16 amino acids. Trimming cost V 6 bases and J 3 bases, with 18 bases left between them. Germline assignment: CDR1 SNHLY and CDR2 FYNNEI. The CDR3 bases are TGTGCCAGCAGCAGGGACACTAGCGTTGTCAAAAACATTCAGTACTTC. Translated: CASSRDTSVVKNIQYF.

The chain joins TRBV18 to TRBJ2-5; TRBD2 is a possible D gene (5 bases). The CDR3 extends over 14 amino acids. The V end was cut by 2 bases, the J end by 0 bases, with 7 bases between. In germline, CDR1 is KGHSH, CDR2 LQKENI. CDR3 amino acids: CASSPGGDQETQYF. CDR3 bases: TGTGCCAGCTCACCAGGAGGTGACCAAGAGACCCAGTACTTC.

This rearrangement joins TRBV20-1 to TRBJ2-7; D gene uncertain. Trimming left V 4 bases short and J 6 bases short, with 10 bases between. The germline V gene has CDR1 DFQATT and CDR2 SNEGSKA (reference sequence). The CDR3 consists of 11 residues. Here the CDR3 reads CSAMDGFEQYF. The DNA of the CDR3 is TGCAGTGCTATGGACGGGTTCGAGCAGTACTTC.

This rearrangement joins TRBV7-2 to TRBJ1-4; D gene ambiguous. Germline CDR1 is SGHTA and CDR2 is FQGNSA. This CDR3 has 11 residues. V was shortened by 5 bases and J by 6 bases, with 4 bases between the two germline ends. The DNA for the CDR3 is TGTGCCAGCAGCCCACATGAAAAACTGTTTTTT. Its translation is CASSPHEKLFF.

The V call is TRBV14, the J call TRBJ2-5, with a possible D match to TRBD1 (6 bases). Per the germline V gene, CDR1 is SGHDN and CDR2 is FVKESK. The CDR3 covers 15 residues. Trimming took off 0 bases at V and 9 bases at J, with 17 bases between the two ends. The CDR3 DNA reads TGTGCCAGCAGCCAAGAAGGGGGACCCGGATGGGCCCAGTACTTC. It is translated as CASSQEGGPGWAQYF.

The genes are TRBV6-5 and TRBJ1-2; D uncertain. This CDR3 contains 11 residues. Trimming pared 6 bases from V and 6 bases from J, leaving 8 bases between. Germline V gene data show CDR1 as MNHEY and CDR2 as SVGAGI. The CDR3 reads CASRRTDGYTF. The CDR3 DNA follows: TGTGCCAGCAGGCGGACGGATGGCTACACCTTC.

The chain has TRBV9 and TRBJ1-4; TRBD1 is a possible D gene (6 bases). CDR3 length equals 16 residues. Germline V gene lookup returns CDR1 SGDLS and CDR2 YYNGEE. The germline V and J ends were trimmed by 0 bases and 0 bases, with 9 bases remaining between them. The CDR3 nucleotides read TGTGCCAGCAGCGTAGGGGCAGGGGCAACTAATGAAAAACTGTTTTTT. It specifies CASSVGAGATNEKLFF.

This clone has a handful of counts. V gene TRBV7-9 combines with J gene TRBJ2-7; 8 bases are shared with TRBD1. Germline values: CDR1 SEHNR, CDR2 FQNEAQ (reference sequence). V gave up 5 bases and J gave up 3 bases; unmatched junction bases: 9. The CDR3 consists of 15 residues. The CDR3 protein is CASSLGGQDLYEQYF. CDR3 coding DNA: TGTGCCAGCAGCCTAGGGGGACAGGACCTCTACGAGCAGTACTTC. Looking up the rest from reference TRBV7-9 and TRBJ2-7 gives the full variable domain: DTGVSQNPRHKITKRGQNVTFRCDPISEHNRLYWYRQTLGQGPEFLTYFQNEAQLEKSRLLSDRFSAERPKGSFSTLEIQRTEQGDSAMYLCASSLGGQDLYEQYFGPGTRLTVT.

The chain couples TRBV5-1 to TRBJ1-1; 9 bases are shared with TRBD1. CDR3 size: 15 residues. The V gene end was trimmed by 2 bases and the J gene end by 1 base; junction bases not matched to a gene: 3. Germline-derived CDR1 and CDR2 are SGHRS and YFSETQ. The chain's CDR3 is CASSFADRGNTEAFF. The CDR3 coding sequence is TGCGCCAGCAGCTTCGCGGACAGGGGGAACACTGAAGCTTTCTTT.

The DNA for the CDR3 is TGTGCCAGCAGCCGCCGTTATGAGACCCAGTACTTC. It yields the protein CASSRRYETQYF. V gene TRBV3-1 (or the pseudogene TRBV3-2) combines with J gene TRBJ2-5; the D is unclear. The CDR3 contains 12 residues. Trimming removed 4 bases from V and 5 bases from J, with 8 bases in between. Germline loops: CDR1 LGHDT, CDR2 YNNKEL (reference sequence).

The chain employs TRBV30 and TRBJ1-3, with a tentative D call TRBD1 (6 bases). V was trimmed by 3 bases and J by 8 bases, leaving 14 bases between them. The germline V gene encodes CDR1 GTSNPN and CDR2 SVGIG (reference sequence). The CDR3 totals 13 residues. In DNA, the CDR3 is TGTGCCTGGAGGTGGGGGGCAGGGGACACCATATATTTT. It specifies CAWRWGAGDTIYF.

The chain joins TRBV5-4 to TRBJ2-3, with 8 bases that match TRBD2. After removal of 4 bases from V and 0 bases from J, the junction contained 4 bases not matched to a gene. CDR3 length equals 15 residues. The germline CDR1 and CDR2 sequences are SGHNT and YYREEE (reference sequence). CDR3 protein: CASSRSGGSTDTQYF. The CDR3 region has the DNA TGTGCCAGCAGCCGGAGCGGGGGTAGCACAGATACGCAGTATTTT.

This chain connects TRBV5-8 to TRBJ2-5, with 8 nucleotides matching TRBD2. J lost 5 bases, V lost 6 bases, and 6 bases had no gene match. In germline, CDR1 is SGHTS, CDR2 YDEGEE. This CDR3 spans 13 amino acids. CDR3 amino acids: CASILRGGETQYF. CDR3 DNA sequence: TGTGCCAGCATCCTCCGGGGGGGCGAGACCCAGTACTTC.

The chain carries TRBV29-1 and TRBJ1-1; a possible D gene is TRBD1 (5 bases). Germline CDR1 reads SQVTM; CDR2 reads ANQGSEA. V lost 5 bases, J lost 11 bases, and 15 bases lay in between. The CDR3 is 11 amino acids. The CDR3 DNA sequence: TGCAGCGTTCCCACCGGGACGGCGGCTTTCTTT. Protein: CSVPTGTAAFF.

This clone was seen once. The chain links TRBV3-1 (or the pseudogene TRBV3-2) to TRBJ2-1; the D gene is possibly TRBD1 (5 bases). Trimming pared 6 bases from V and 4 bases from J, leaving 10 bases between. CDR1 and CDR2 (germline): LGHDT, YNNKEL (reference sequence). The CDR3 length is 13 residues. CDR3 loop: CASSPDRYNEQFF. CDR3 sequence (DNA): TGTGCCAGCAGTCCAGACAGATACAATGAGCAGTTCTTC.

This rearrangement joins TRBV5-8 to TRBJ1-6; D not resolved. V lost 0 bases, J lost 7 bases, and 5 bases lay in between. The V gene's germline CDR1 is SGHTS and CDR2 YDEGEE. The CDR3 consists of 13 residues. CDR3 DNA sequence: TGTGCCAGCAGCTTGGACATGAATTCACCCCTCCACTTT. This codes for CASSLDMNSPLHF.

This clone was picked up one time. The CDR3, as DNA: TGTGCCAGCAAGGTCGGCGGATTGAACACTGAAGCTTTCTTT. The encoded protein is CASKVGGLNTEAFF. This chain links TRBV5-4 with TRBJ1-1; D unresolved. Trimming removed 6 bases from V and 0 bases from J, with 12 bases in between. Germline values: CDR1 SGHNT, CDR2 YYREEE (reference sequence). There are 14 residues in the CDR3.

The chain uses TRBV6-2 or TRBV6-3 and TRBJ1-6; TRBD1 is a possible D gene (6 bases). Germline V gene sequence: CDR1 MNHEY, CDR2 SVGEGT. V was shortened by 4 bases and J by 9 bases, with 13 bases between the two germline ends. This CDR3 is 14 amino acids long. This CDR3 reads CASSSTGSASPLHF. CDR3 sequence (DNA): TGTGCCAGCAGTTCCACAGGGTCCGCTTCACCCCTCCACTTT.

The J gene is TRBJ1-2, the V gene TRBV4-1; unclear D gene. In germline, CDR1 is MGHRA, CDR2 YSYEKL. V gave up 0 bases and J gave up 4 bases, with 15 bases separating them. The CDR3 is made up of 16 amino acids. The CDR3, as DNA: TGCGCCAGCAGCCAAGAGTCCGAGCGTCCCAGCTATGGCTACACCTTC. Translation gives CASSQESERPSYGYTF.

This chain connects TRBV19 to TRBJ1-5, with a tentative D call TRBD1 (6 bases). Trimming stripped 6 bases from V and 3 bases from J, with 15 bases between. Germline V gives CDR1 LNHDA, CDR2 SQIVND (reference sequence). CDR3 length: 15 residues. CDR3 nucleotides: TGTGCCAGTAGAAGGCGGGGGGACACCAATCAGCCCCAGCATTTT. It specifies CASRRRGDTNQPQHF.

CDR3 amino acids: CASSDGGGRWYEQYF. Here the CDR3 DNA reads TGCGCCAGCAGTGATGGAGGGGGAAGGTGGTACGAGCAGTACTTC. The rearrangement uses TRBV10-1 and TRBJ2-7; D may match TRBD1 or TRBD2 (6 bases each). Germline V gives CDR1 WNHNN, CDR2 SYGVQD (reference sequence). The V end was cut by 3 bases, the J end by 4 bases, with 16 bases between. The CDR3 is 15 amino acids.